The source of this TCR beta chain is a study of T cells in tuberculosis. Study-level information: IGRA-negative adolescents, IGRA-positive adolescents with latent tuberculosis and adults with active tuberculosis formed this South African cohort. General study findings and limits: A GMM-specific repertoire classifier reached about 90% accuracy, AUROC 0.90. Active tuberculosis patients had shorter CDR3-alpha; the beta difference was nonsignificant.

The data were produced by immunoSEQ multiplex PCR, yet TCRdb's version contains in-frame clones alone and is incomplete. The sample includes tens of thousands of clones, nearly 97% of them seen just once. Unsorted cryopreserved PBMC were sequenced, averaging about 92,000 T cells per clinical donor. This clone was counted only a few times. Antigen: not known. V gave up 3 bases and J gave up 6 bases; unmatched junction bases: 6. The length of the CDR3 is 15 residues. The germline CDR1 and CDR2 sequences are MDHEN and SYDVKM. The rearrangement joins TRBV28 to TRBJ2-2, with 8 nucleotides matching TRBD2. The sample was PBMCs. This sequence originates from a donor between 5 and 29 years old with latent tuberculosis or without tuberculosis infection. The CDR3 sequence: CASSLSGGASGELFF. The CDR3 DNA follows: TGTGCCAGCAGTTTGTCGGGGGGGGCCTCCGGGGAGCTGTTTTTT.